The 7 T cell receptor beta chains listed next were all sequenced from one sample in a study of blood T cell repertoires in COVID-19 (dated by TCRdb to 2019 to 2021). Libraries came from the immunoSEQ multiplex PCR assay. Here the immuneACCESS table is served through TCRdb, limited to in-frame sequences with V and J called. Missing clones are a known gap in these copies; in checked studies unresolved V genes cover under half, and the rest lacks a known reason. Counted in this sample were about 320,000 clones; approximately 88% of them appeared once. The top ten hold roughly 1.7% of the sample. Sequences were obtained from peripheral blood. Receptors were obtained from a woman under 40 with COVID-19, enrolled during active disease.

This clone was counted a single time. The rearrangement uses TRBV19 and TRBJ2-7; 10 bases agree with TRBD1. J gave up 3 bases and V 11 bases, and 4 bases lay outside the gene matches. Germline CDR1 is LNHDA and CDR2 is SQIVND (reference sequence). The CDR3 spans 12 residues. Here the CDR3 reads CASGTGVYEQYF. CDR3 in DNA: TGTGCCTCTGGGACAGGGGTCTACGAGCAGTACTTC.

The chain recombines TRBV2 with TRBJ1-1, with D possibly being TRBD1 (6 bases). The germline V gene encodes CDR1 SNHLY and CDR2 FYNNEI. Trimming removed 7 bases at V and 3 bases at J, with 6 bases between. This CDR3 is built from 11 residues. CDR3 DNA: TGTGCCAGCAACAGGGACACTGAAGCTTTCTTT. Protein product: CASNRDTEAFF.

The V call is TRBV4-2, the J call TRBJ1-1; no reliable D call. This CDR3 region has 17 residues. Germline CDR1 reads LGHNA; CDR2 reads YNFKEQ. V was cut by 4 bases and J by 0 bases, with 18 bases left in between. The CDR3 loop reads CASSPTGTTQMNTEAFF. The CDR3 DNA is TGTGCCAGCAGCCCGACCGGAACCACACAGATGAACACTGAAGCTTTCTTT.

This clone was seen only once. The chain joins TRBV9 to TRBJ2-2; D is possibly TRBD2 (5 bases). The CDR3 extends over 15 amino acids. Deletions cut 3 bases from V and 6 bases from J, with 15 bases between. In germline, CDR1 is SGDLS, CDR2 YYNGEE. CDR3 loop: CASSGGLTSAGELFF. For the CDR3, the DNA is TGTGCCAGCAGCGGAGGCCTAACTAGTGCCGGGGAGCTGTTTTTT.

The V call is TRBV9, the J call TRBJ2-1; unclear D gene. CDR1 and CDR2 from the germline V gene are SGDLS and YYNGEE. The ends were cut back, 3 bases at V and 10 bases at J, with 11 bases in the middle. The CDR3 is 12 amino acids. The CDR3 DNA reads TGTGCCAGCAGCGGTTCCGGTTGGGAGCAGTTCTTC. Amino acids: CASSGSGWEQFF.

A word on this clone: Other nucleotide sequences from this sample produce the same CDR3. The chain links TRBV19 to TRBJ2-3, with TRBD2 identical over 9 bases. The CDR3 is 14 residues long. V lost 8 bases to trimming and J lost 1 base; unmatched junction nucleotides: 4. Per germline, CDR1 LNHDA and CDR2 SQIVND (reference sequence). The CDR3 loop reads CASSTSGGTDTQYF. CDR3 bases: TGTGCCAGTTCGACTAGCGGAGGCACAGATACGCAGTATTTT.

V and J are TRBV5-1 and TRBJ1-2; D is uncertain. Trimming cost V 4 bases and J 7 bases, with 14 bases left between them. CDR3 size: 13 residues. The V gene's germline CDR1 is SGHRS and CDR2 YFSETQ. The chain's CDR3 is CASSDPSRGGYTF. The CDR3 DNA reads TGCGCCAGCAGCGACCCCAGTCGAGGTGGCTACACCTTC. The entire variable domain, with the rest obtained from reference TRBV5-1 and TRBJ1-2, is as follows: KAGVTQTPRYLIKTRGQQVTLSCSPISGHRSVSWYQQTPGQGLQFLFEYFSETQRNKGNFPGRFSGRQFSNSRSEMNVSTLELGDSALYLCASSDPSRGGYTFGSGTRLTVV.